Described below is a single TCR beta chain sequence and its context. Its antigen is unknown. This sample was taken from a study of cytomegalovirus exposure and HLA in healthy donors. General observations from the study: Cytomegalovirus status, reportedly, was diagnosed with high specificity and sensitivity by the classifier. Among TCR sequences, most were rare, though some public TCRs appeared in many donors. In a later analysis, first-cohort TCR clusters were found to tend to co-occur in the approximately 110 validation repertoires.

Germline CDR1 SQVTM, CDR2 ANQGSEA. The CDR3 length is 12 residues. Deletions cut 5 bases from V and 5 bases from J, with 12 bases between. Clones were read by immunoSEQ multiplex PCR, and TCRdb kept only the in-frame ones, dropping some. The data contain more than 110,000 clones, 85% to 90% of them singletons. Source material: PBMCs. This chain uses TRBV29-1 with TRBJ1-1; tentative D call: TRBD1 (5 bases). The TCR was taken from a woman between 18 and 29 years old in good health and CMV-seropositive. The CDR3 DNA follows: TGCAGCGTTTTACCCCGGGGGACTGAAGCTTTCTTT. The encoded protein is CSVLPRGTEAFF.